This T cell receptor beta chain stems from a study of T cell responses to AZD1222 COVID-19 vaccine. Across the whole study: Pooling of second doses given at about 4 or about 12 weeks was done.

Only in-frame clones appear in the TCRdb table, and some are missing; sequencing was by immunoSEQ multiplex PCR. The sample consists of over 150,000 clones, around 87% of them appearing once. Sequencing used peripheral blood, obtained on day 0 of AZD1222 vaccination. The clonotype originates from an adult in good health.

DNA of the CDR3: TGCGCCAGCAGCCAAGACCCGTCGGGGGTGTCGAGTGGCTACACCTTC. Translated, it gives CASSQDPSGVSSGYTF. This sequence joins TRBV4-1 and TRBJ1-2; TRBD1 is a possible D gene (5 bases). CDR1 and CDR2 from the germline V gene are MGHRA and YSYEKL. V was trimmed by 0 bases and J by 7 bases, leaving 18 bases between them. The CDR3 has 16 residues.